Sequencing of this T cell receptor (beta chain) was carried out in a study of T cell responses to AZD1222 COVID-19 vaccine. TCRdb's copy holds only in-frame clones and misses some; the assay was immunoSEQ multiplex PCR. The data show about 60,000 clones, approximately 80% seen once. The germline gives CDR1 SNHLY, CDR2 FYNNEI. The ends lost 8 bases at V and 3 bases at J; junction bases unmatched: 19. The CDR3 has 18 residues. This chain connects TRBV2 to TRBJ2-7, with 10 bases lining up with TRBD2. This clonotype was sampled from an adult who received the AZD1222 COVID-19 vaccine. Specimen: peripheral blood, collected 28 days after the second AZD1222 dose. The CDR3 loop is CASGGSSGGSTSLYEQYF. The CDR3 bases are TGTGCCAGCGGAGGTTCTAGCGGGGGCTCCACTTCTCTCTACGAGCAGTACTTC.